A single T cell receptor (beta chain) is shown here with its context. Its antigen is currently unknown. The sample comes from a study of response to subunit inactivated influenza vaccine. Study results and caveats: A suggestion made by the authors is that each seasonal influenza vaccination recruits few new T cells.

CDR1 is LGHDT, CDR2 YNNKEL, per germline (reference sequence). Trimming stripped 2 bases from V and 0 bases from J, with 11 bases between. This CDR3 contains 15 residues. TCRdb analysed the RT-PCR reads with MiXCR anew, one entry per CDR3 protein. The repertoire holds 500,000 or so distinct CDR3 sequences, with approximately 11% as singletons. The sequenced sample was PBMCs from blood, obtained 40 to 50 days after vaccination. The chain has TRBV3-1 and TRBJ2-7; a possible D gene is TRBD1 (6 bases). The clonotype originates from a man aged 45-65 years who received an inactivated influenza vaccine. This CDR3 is CASSQQGRSSYEQYF. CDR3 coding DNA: TGTGCCAGCAGCCAACAGGGGCGCAGCTCCTACGAGCAGTACTTC.